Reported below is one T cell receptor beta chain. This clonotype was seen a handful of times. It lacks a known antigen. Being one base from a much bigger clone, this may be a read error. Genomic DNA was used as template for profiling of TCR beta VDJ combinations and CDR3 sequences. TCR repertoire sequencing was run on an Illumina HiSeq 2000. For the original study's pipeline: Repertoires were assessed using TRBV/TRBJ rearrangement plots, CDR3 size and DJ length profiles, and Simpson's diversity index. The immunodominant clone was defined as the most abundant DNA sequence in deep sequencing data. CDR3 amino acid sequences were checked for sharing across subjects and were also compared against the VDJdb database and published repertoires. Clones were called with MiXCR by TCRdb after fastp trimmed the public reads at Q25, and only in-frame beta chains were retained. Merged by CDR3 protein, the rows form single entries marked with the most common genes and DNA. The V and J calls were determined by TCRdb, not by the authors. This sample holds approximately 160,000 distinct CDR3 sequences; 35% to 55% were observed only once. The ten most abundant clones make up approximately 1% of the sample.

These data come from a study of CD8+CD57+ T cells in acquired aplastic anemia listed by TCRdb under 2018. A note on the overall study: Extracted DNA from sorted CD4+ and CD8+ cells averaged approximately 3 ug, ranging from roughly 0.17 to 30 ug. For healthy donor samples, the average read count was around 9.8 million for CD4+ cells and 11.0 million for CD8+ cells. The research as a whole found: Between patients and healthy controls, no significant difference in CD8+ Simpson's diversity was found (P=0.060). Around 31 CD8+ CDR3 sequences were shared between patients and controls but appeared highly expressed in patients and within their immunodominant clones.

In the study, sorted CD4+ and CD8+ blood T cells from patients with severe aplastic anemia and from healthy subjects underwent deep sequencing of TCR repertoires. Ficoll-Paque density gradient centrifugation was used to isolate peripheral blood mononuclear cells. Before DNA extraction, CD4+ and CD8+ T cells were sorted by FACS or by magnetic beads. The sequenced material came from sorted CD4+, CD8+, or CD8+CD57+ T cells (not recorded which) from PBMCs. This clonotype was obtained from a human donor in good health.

The CDR3 amino acid sequence is: CASSLYRAGVGQYF. The nucleotide sequence is given as TGTGCCAGCAGCTTATATAGGGCAGGGGTCGGGCAGTACTTC. This receptor chain uses TRBV7-2 and TRBJ2-7; tentative D gene TRBD1, with 6 bases matching. The germline ends are 17 bases apart after V is trimmed by 2 bases and J by 9 bases. The germline V gene specifies SGHTA as CDR1 and FQGNSA as CDR2. Counted from cysteine to phenylalanine, this CDR3 has 14 amino acids. Only the CDR3 DNA stays, 42 bases, in frame from base 1.